One sample yielded the 10 T cell receptor beta chains listed below, sequenced in a study of PD-L1 blockade in urothelial cancer. The assay was immunoSEQ multiplex PCR, and TCRdb's table has in-frame clones only and misses some. This table has fewer than 50,000 clones, about 88% appearing once. Time point noted: peripheral blood 6 weeks after treatment start. Sequenced material: PBMCs, taken around atezolizumab (anti-PD-L1) treatment. All receptors derive from a man in his 60s with urothelial cancer.

The V and J genes are TRBV7-3 and TRBJ1-6, with a tentative D call TRBD1 (6 bases). Trimming removed 4 bases from V and 9 bases from J, with 10 bases in between. CDR3 length: 13 amino acids. Germline assignment: CDR1 SGHTA and CDR2 FQGTGA. The CDR3 DNA follows: TGTGCCAGCAGCTCAACCAGGGGTTCACCCCTCCACTTT. Residues: CASSSTRGSPLHF.

This sequence joins TRBV6-5 and TRBJ1-1, with D perhaps matching TRBD1 (5 bases). Germline V gene lookup returns CDR1 MNHEY and CDR2 SVGAGI. The CDR3 has 13 amino acids. Trimming stripped 1 base from V and 6 bases from J, with 9 bases between. The CDR3 bases are TGTGCCAGCAGTTACTTCCAGGGTGCTGAAGCTTTCTTT. Encoded protein: CASSYFQGAEAFF.

This chain links TRBV7-9 with TRBJ1-3; TRBD1 might be the D (6 bases). Germline lookup yields CDR1 SEHNR and CDR2 FQNEAQ (reference sequence). The CDR3 covers 16 residues. Trimming pared 7 bases from V and 5 bases from J, leaving 21 bases between. This CDR3 reads CASNPEGTGIRNTIYF. The CDR3 nucleotides are TGTGCCAGCAACCCTGAGGGAACAGGGATCAGAAACACCATATATTTT.

The CDR3 region has the DNA TGCGCCAGCAGTGAGTCGATATCCAGCGGGAGTGGAGATACGCAGTATTTT. This codes for CASSESISSGSGDTQYF. The rearrangement joins TRBV10-2 to TRBJ2-3; 8 bases line up with TRBD2. The J segment lost 5 bases and the V segment lost 0 bases, leaving 10 bases of the junction unmatched. The CDR3 covers 17 residues. In germline, CDR1 is WSHSY, CDR2 SAAADI.

The rearrangement joins TRBV4-1 to TRBJ2-1; TRBD2 matches 7 bases. This CDR3 comprises 16 residues. V trimming: 4 bases; J trimming: 0 bases; junction bases outside the gene matches: 6. Per the germline V gene, CDR1 is MGHRA and CDR2 is YSYEKL. CDR3 sequence (DNA): TGCGCCAGCAGCCGATCTAGCGGTAGCTCCTACAATGAGCAGTTCTTC. It is translated as CASSRSSGSSYNEQFF.

This clone was observed a handful of times. V and J are TRBV5-4 and TRBJ2-2, with 8 nucleotides matching TRBD1. The V gene's germline CDR1 is SGHNT and CDR2 YYREEE (reference sequence). The J segment lost 1 base and the V segment lost 3 bases, leaving 2 bases of the junction unmatched. CDR3 size: 15 residues. CDR3 residues: CASSWGQENTGELFF. In DNA, the CDR3 is TGTGCCAGCAGCTGGGGACAGGAGAACACCGGGGAGCTGTTTTTT. Combining the CDR3 with reference TRBV5-4 and TRBJ2-2 gives the whole variable domain ETGVTQSPTHLIKTRGQQVTLRCSSQSGHNTVSWYQQALGQGPQFIFQYYREEENGRGNFPPRFSGLQFPNYSSELNVNALELDDSALYLCASSWGQENTGELFFGEGSRLTVL.

The chain couples TRBV6-5 to TRBJ1-5; possibly TRBD1 for D (6 bases). CDR3 length: 13 residues. V gave up 4 bases and J gave up 4 bases, with 8 bases separating them. CDR1 is MNHEY, CDR2 SVGAGI, per germline. CDR3 in amino acids: CASSLTGNQPQHF. The CDR3 DNA reads as TGTGCCAGCAGTTTAACAGGGAATCAGCCCCAGCATTTT.

J is TRBJ2-1 and V is TRBV5-1; 11 nucleotides match TRBD2. Trimming removed 8 bases from V and 7 bases from J; junction bases left unmatched: 5. CDR1 and CDR2 from the germline V gene are SGHRS and YFSETQ. The CDR3 has 13 residues. The CDR3 protein is CASSGRDQNEQFF. The CDR3 DNA is TGCGCCAGTAGCGGGAGGGACCAAAATGAGCAGTTCTTC.

The chain couples TRBV21-1 to TRBJ1-5; the DNA was not compared with TRBD1, the D call given in the table. TRBV21-1 is assigned pseudogene status. The CDR3 has 16 residues. Here the CDR3 reads CASSKVRGTGYQPQHF. The CDR3 DNA follows: TGTGCCAGCAGCAAAGTTCGGGGGACAGGGTATCAGCCCCAGCATTTT.

The sample holds one count of this clone. This chain joins TRBV19 and TRBJ2-3, with 8 bases that match TRBD1. After removal of 5 bases from V and 2 bases from J, the junction contained 12 bases not matched to a gene. The CDR3 is made up of 17 amino acids. CDR1 and CDR2 from the germline V gene are LNHDA and SQIVND (reference sequence). The CDR3 nucleotides read TGTGCCAGTAGTCCACCGGGACAGGTAAAAGACACAGATACGCAGTATTTT. Translation gives CASSPPGQVKDTDTQYF.